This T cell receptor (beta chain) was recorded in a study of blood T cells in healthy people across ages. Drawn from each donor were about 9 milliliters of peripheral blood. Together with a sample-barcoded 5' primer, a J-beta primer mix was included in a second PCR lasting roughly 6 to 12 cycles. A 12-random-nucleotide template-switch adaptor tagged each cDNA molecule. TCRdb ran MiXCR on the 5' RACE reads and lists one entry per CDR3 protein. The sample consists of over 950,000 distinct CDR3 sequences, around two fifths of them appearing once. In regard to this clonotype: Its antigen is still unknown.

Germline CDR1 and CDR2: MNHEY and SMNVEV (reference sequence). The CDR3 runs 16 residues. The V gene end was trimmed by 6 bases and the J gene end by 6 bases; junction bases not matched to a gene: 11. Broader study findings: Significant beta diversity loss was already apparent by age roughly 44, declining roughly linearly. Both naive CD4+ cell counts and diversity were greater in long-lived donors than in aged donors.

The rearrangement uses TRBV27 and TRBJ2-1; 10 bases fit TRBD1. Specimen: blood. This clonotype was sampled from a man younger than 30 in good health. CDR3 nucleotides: TGTGCCAGCAGGGACAGGGGGTTAAGTGTTCGCAATGAGCAGTTCTTC. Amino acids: CASRDRGLSVRNEQFF.